The T cell receptor (beta chain) under discussion was sequenced for a study of blood T cell repertoires in COVID-19 (dated by TCRdb to the early 2020s). Some background on the complete study: Collaborator samples came from the United States, Italy and Spain and covered acute and convalescent phases of COVID-19. The material from the prospective study consisted of cDNA or gDNA derived from T cells, B-cell-depleted T cells, or PBMCs. Subjects who had been exposed to COVID-19, were actively infected with it, or had recovered from it provided the deeply sampled blood TCRbeta repertoires that made up the dataset. The repertoires were released in a freely available public database meant as a resource for research on the immune response to SARS-CoV-2. The samples were drawn from two sources: the first 160 participants of the ongoing ImmuneRACE study, and 1,000 to 1,500 subjects contributed by 6 global collaborators. A de-identified subject ID, COVID-19 status, age in years and sex were almost always included in the sample metadata. HLA class I and class II types, where available, came from metadata supplied by the sample provider rather than from assay-based typing.

The immunoSEQ Assay, a bias-controlled multiplex PCR, was used to amplify TCRbeta CDR3 regions from genomic DNA. Regarding the original processing steps: The number of nucleated cells in each sample was estimated from the amplification of reference gene primers within the assay. To quantify the absolute abundance of each unique TCRbeta CDR3 rearrangement, sequence reads were collapsed and filtered. For each sample, productive Simpson clonality was calculated as the square root of Simpson's diversity index across productive rearrangements. In its TCRdb copy, this immuneACCESS table keeps in-frame sequences only and misses some clones. Where compared with another copy, unresolved V genes explain less than half of these, and the others have no known cause. V and J calls and clone size come straight from that table; D and trimming were deduced from the DNA. The sample has approximately 98,000 clones on record, 82% of them singletons. About 17% of the sample is taken by the ten largest.

Findings and caveats that apply to the study as a whole: The quantity of clinical and demographic metadata differed by source and by participant and was supplied without curation.

The trim is 0 bases for V and 4 bases for J, with a gap of 13 bases between the germline ends. CDR1 and CDR2 were assigned from the germline V gene (reference sequence) as LNHDA and SQIVND. The CDR3 sequence holds 16 residues, the cysteine and phenylalanine included. Just CDR3 DNA is preserved here, 48 bases in frame from base 1. Points on this clone: This receptor's antigen is unknown. No much larger clonotype is one base removed from it; base qualities were not supplied.

Collaborating institutions collected whole blood in K2EDTA tubes following their own protocols. For TCRbeta analysis, collaborators shipped samples as frozen whole blood, isolated PBMCs, or DNA extracted from either of those sample types. The origin of this receptor is an elderly man with acute or convalescent COVID-19. The sequenced sample was peripheral blood. The chain is made from TRBV19 and TRBJ2-1; the D region possibly corresponds to TRBD1 (5 bases align). The CDR3 sequence is CASSIEGQGIYNEQFF. The sequenced DNA: TGTGCCAGTAGTATAGAAGGGCAGGGCATATACAATGAGCAGTTCTTC.